This section outlines one TCR beta chain sequence together with its context. Its antigen is currently unknown. The CDR3 is 16 residues long. Germline V CDR1 and CDR2: SGHAT, FQNNGV. V dropped 5 bases and J dropped 4; count of bases not matched to a gene: 4. TCRB libraries came from RNA via three nested multiplex PCR rounds. Input was 0.5 ug total RNA, reverse-transcribed with a C-beta primer. No unique molecular identifiers were described for these TCRB libraries. Via MiXCR, TCRdb re-called the multiplex PCR reads, giving one row per CDR3 protein. The sample yields over 10,000 distinct CDR3 sequences, almost 65% seen once. The sample belongs to a study of tumor-infiltrating lymphocytes in glioblastoma multiforme. Findings and caveats of the study: Unequal TCR RNA per T cell might skew measured clone sizes. TCR plus mutation findings rest on a single glioblastoma patient.

The clonotype was recovered from a male donor with glioblastoma. The chain uses TRBV11-2 and TRBJ2-3; 15 bases match TRBD2. What was sequenced was brain tumor tissue. The CDR3 is CASSRGTSGGSDTQYF. CDR3 nucleotide sequence: TGTGCCAGCAGCCGTGGGACTAGCGGGGGGTCAGATACGCAGTATTTT.